This entry lists 29 T cell receptor beta chains sequenced from one sample in a study of blood T cell repertoires in COVID-19. Clones were read by immunoSEQ multiplex PCR, and TCRdb kept only the in-frame ones, dropping some. This sample yields under 7,000 clones, of which roughly 83% are seen a single time; approximately 12% belongs to the top ten. Sequenced sample: peripheral blood. All receptors derive from a human donor in a cohort sampled during active COVID-19.

Written as DNA, the CDR3 is TGCGCCAGCAGCCTGGGACAGGGAGGACCGGGTGGTAATGAAAAACTGTTTTTT. It encodes CASSLGQGGPGGNEKLFF. The J gene is TRBJ1-4, the V gene TRBV5-1, with 9 nucleotides matching TRBD1. Germline loops: CDR1 SGHRS, CDR2 YFSETQ. V lost 4 bases and J lost 4; bases outside the gene matches: 14. The CDR3 contains 18 residues.

This clone turned up a few times. CDR3 bases: TGTGCCAGCTCGCGCGACAGGGGGAAGGCCGGGGAGCTGTTTTTT. It specifies CASSRDRGKAGELFF. The chain couples TRBV18 to TRBJ2-2; 9 bases agree with TRBD1. V lost 6 bases to trimming and J lost 6 bases; unmatched junction nucleotides: 8. The CDR3 contains 15 residues. Germline V gene data show CDR1 as KGHSH and CDR2 as LQKENI.

V is TRBV14 and J is TRBJ2-7; 7 nucleotides agree with TRBD2. The CDR3 totals 16 residues. The J segment lost 2 bases and the V segment lost 8 bases, leaving 15 bases of the junction unmatched. Germline-derived CDR1 and CDR2 are SGHDN and FVKESK. The CDR3 loop is CASAPEGVAGAYEQYF. Written as DNA, the CDR3 is TGTGCCAGCGCCCCCGAAGGGGTTGCGGGAGCCTACGAGCAGTACTTC.

The V and J genes are TRBV21-1 and TRBJ1-1. TRBV21-1 is described as a pseudogene. This CDR3 contains 8 residues. CDR3 sequence: CATKKTFF. DNA for the CDR3: TGTGCCACTAAAAAAACTTTCTTT.

This chain uses TRBV4-3 with TRBJ1-4; no clear D gene. Germline assignment: CDR1 LGHNA and CDR2 YSLEER. Trimming took 0 bases from V and 0 from J, leaving 14 bases between them. The CDR3 runs 18 residues. As DNA, the CDR3 is TGCGCCAGCAGCCAAGATCTCCCCCGGGAGACAACTAATGAAAAACTGTTTTTT. Encoded protein: CASSQDLPRETTNEKLFF.

The chain combines TRBV29-1 with TRBJ2-1, with D maybe TRBD1 (6 bases). Looked up from germline, CDR1 is SQVTM and CDR2 is ANQGSEA. The CDR3 is 13 residues long. Trimming shortened V by 7 bases and J by 6 bases, and 16 bases separated the two germline ends. CDR3 residues: CSGAGVGFNEQFF. CDR3 coding DNA: TGCAGCGGTGCAGGGGTAGGGTTCAATGAGCAGTTCTTC.

The rearrangement joins TRBV4-3 to TRBJ1-4; no definite D call. The length of the CDR3 is 16 residues. Germline CDR1 LGHNA, CDR2 YSLEER. The V end was cut by 0 bases, the J end by 8 bases, with 16 bases between. The CDR3 here is CASSQDDGGGSEKLFF. CDR3 sequence (DNA): TGCGCCAGCAGCCAAGATGATGGAGGTGGGAGCGAAAAACTGTTTTTT.

The chain links TRBV2 to TRBJ2-3; the D gene is possibly TRBD2 (6 bases). Germline CDR1 is SNHLY and CDR2 is FYNNEI. The CDR3 has 12 amino acids. Trimming pared 7 bases from V and 15 bases from J, leaving 20 bases between. The CDR3 DNA follows: TGTGCCAGCACCGAGCAGGCACGGGAGATTTATTTT. Translation: CASTEQAREIYF.

The chain combines TRBV9 with TRBJ1-1; D unresolved. Deletions cut 3 bases from V and 1 base from J, with 13 bases between. There are 15 residues in the CDR3. Germline assignment: CDR1 SGDLS and CDR2 YYNGEE. The CDR3 sequence: CASSGLTNGNTEAFF. CDR3 in DNA: TGTGCCAGCAGCGGACTGACGAACGGGAACACTGAAGCTTTCTTT.

The chain employs TRBV9 and TRBJ1-2; D ambiguous. Germline CDR1 is SGDLS and CDR2 is YYNGEE. The CDR3 has 16 residues. The V end was cut by 3 bases, the J end by 2 bases, with 17 bases between. CDR3 nucleotides: TGTGCCAGCAGCGGCGGCCCCCGGAGCAGCAACTATGGCTACACCTTC. Protein sequence: CASSGGPRSSNYGYTF.

V is TRBV10-3 and J is TRBJ2-5; 9 positions match TRBD1. Trimming removed 5 bases from V and 3 bases from J; junction bases left unmatched: 7. This CDR3 contains 15 residues. Germline CDR1 reads ENHRY; CDR2 reads SYGVKD. The CDR3 sequence: CAISLTGGSKETQYF. The CDR3 coding sequence is TGTGCCATCAGTTTGACAGGGGGGTCAAAAGAGACCCAGTACTTC.

There are a few counts of this clone. The rearrangement uses TRBV2 and TRBJ1-2; D call uncertain. There are 15 residues in the CDR3. CDR1 and CDR2 (germline): SNHLY, FYNNEI. V dropped 7 bases and J dropped 2 bases, with 17 bases sitting between them. The CDR3 protein is CASTISKILNYGYTF. The CDR3 DNA reads TGTGCCAGCACTATAAGCAAAATACTAAACTATGGCTACACCTTC.

J is TRBJ2-7 and V is TRBV4-3; 10 bases agree with TRBD2. CDR1 and CDR2 from the germline V gene are LGHNA and YSLEER. Trimming at V came to 1 base and at J to 3 bases, leaving 6 bases not matched to a gene. The CDR3 is made up of 16 amino acids. The CDR3 sequence: CASSQALAGEGYEQYF. The CDR3 DNA reads as TGCGCCAGCAGCCAAGCGCTAGCGGGAGAGGGCTACGAGCAGTACTTC.

This chain joins TRBV6-6 and TRBJ2-7; a weak D match, TRBD2 (5 bases). V lost 0 bases, J lost 6 bases, and 9 bases lay in between. Germline lookup yields CDR1 MNHNY and CDR2 SVGAGI (reference sequence). The CDR3 is 13 amino acids. The CDR3 bases are TGTGCCAGCAGTTACTCGGAGGTAGGCGAGCAGTACTTC. Protein sequence: CASSYSEVGEQYF.

CDR3 protein: CASSLSDTSRAQYF. The DNA for the CDR3 is TGTGCCAGCAGCTTATCAGACACCTCCAGAGCGCAGTACTTC. The V and J genes are TRBV7-8 and TRBJ2-7; D is uncertain. Germline CDR1 SGHVS, CDR2 FQNEAQ. The CDR3 runs 14 residues. V was cut by 2 bases and J by 9 bases, with 17 bases left in between.

The chain joins TRBV24-1 to TRBJ1-2; 7 positions match TRBD1. CDR1 is KGHDR, CDR2 SFDVKD, per germline. The CDR3 spans 14 residues. V was pared by 9 bases and J by 4 bases, with 10 bases of the junction left unmatched. The CDR3 reads CATAGTVLSYGYTF. Here the CDR3 DNA reads TGTGCCACCGCCGGGACAGTTTTATCCTATGGCTACACCTTC.

The CDR3 sequence: CASSSFGQGEAFF. The CDR3 coding sequence is TGTGCCAGCAGTTCCTTCGGACAGGGAGAAGCTTTCTTT. The rearrangement links TRBV28 to TRBJ1-1, with 8 nucleotides matching TRBD1. CDR3 size: 13 residues. Germline CDR1 is MDHEN and CDR2 is SYDVKM. V trimming: 4 bases; J trimming: 8 bases; junction bases outside the gene matches: 6.

The chain has TRBV19 and TRBJ2-7, with D maybe TRBD2 (5 bases). The V gene lost 6 bases and the J gene lost 4 bases, with 19 bases spanning the gap. Looked up from germline, CDR1 is LNHDA and CDR2 is SQIVND (reference sequence). CDR3 length: 15 residues. CDR3: CASSREGARPYEQYF. CDR3 DNA sequence: TGTGCCAGTAGCCGCGAGGGTGCGCGACCGTACGAGCAGTACTTC.

V usage is TRBV5-5 and J usage is TRBJ2-4; D is possibly TRBD2 (5 bases). V shed 4 bases and J shed 0 bases, with 26 bases lying between them. This CDR3 has 20 amino acids. Per germline, CDR1 SGHKS and CDR2 YYEKEE (reference sequence). The CDR3 region is CASSPGGIAEFILAKNIQYF. CDR3 bases: TGTGCCAGCAGCCCCGGAGGAATAGCCGAATTTATACTAGCCAAAAACATTCAGTACTTC. The full variable domain, completed using reference TRBV5-5 and TRBJ2-4, is DAGVTQSPTHLIKTRGQQVTLRCSPISGHKSVSWYQQVLGQGPQFIFQYYEKEERGRGNFPDRFSARQFPNYSSELNVNALLLGDSALYLCASSPGGIAEFILAKNIQYFGAGTRLSVL.

The rearrangement uses TRBV6-6 and TRBJ2-2; D unresolved. From germline, CDR1 is MNHNY and CDR2 SVGAGI (reference sequence). The length of the CDR3 is 11 residues. V lost 8 bases and J lost 2, with 3 bases in between. CDR3 nucleotide sequence: TGTGCCAGCTCAAACACCGGGGAGCTGTTTTTT. Translating it yields CASSNTGELFF.

The chain carries TRBV6-4 and TRBJ1-2; 7 bases are a match to TRBD1. V lost 0 bases and J lost 0; bases outside the gene matches: 1. The CDR3 runs to 15 residues. In germline, CDR1 is MRHNA, CDR2 SNTAGT. CDR3 sequence reads: CASSDSGTANYGYTF. The CDR3 DNA reads TGTGCCAGCAGTGACTCTGGGACAGCTAACTATGGCTACACCTTC.

The V and J genes are TRBV5-1 and TRBJ2-3; D remains unclear. The CDR3 consists of 14 residues. Germline values: CDR1 SGHRS, CDR2 YFSETQ. V lost 4 bases and J 8 bases, leaving 17 bases between the germline ends. CDR3 DNA sequence: TGCGCCAGCAGCCAGAGTCGGAGCACACCTACGCAGTATTTT. Residues: CASSQSRSTPTQYF.

This chain joins TRBV19 and TRBJ2-1; D is unresolved. Trimming took off 2 bases at V and 8 bases at J, with 16 bases between the two ends. There are 15 residues in the CDR3. Germline V gene data show CDR1 as LNHDA and CDR2 as SQIVND (reference sequence). The CDR3 bases are TGTGCCAGTAGTATATTCCTGAGAGCGTTGGATGAGCAGTTCTTC. It codes for CASSIFLRALDEQFF.

The J gene is TRBJ1-1, the V gene TRBV9, with 7 bases identical to TRBD1. There are 14 residues in the CDR3. V lost 3 bases, J lost 0 bases, and 2 bases stayed unmatched. Germline CDR1 SGDLS, CDR2 YYNGEE. The CDR3 region has the DNA TGTGCCAGCAGCGGGAGGGGGCTGAACACTGAAGCTTTCTTT. It translates to CASSGRGLNTEAFF.

This clone was detected only a few times. The V gene is TRBV24-1, the J gene TRBJ1-2; D is perhaps TRBD1 (6 bases). Germline loops: CDR1 KGHDR, CDR2 SFDVKD. Trimming cost V 6 bases and J 3 bases, with 25 bases left between them. The CDR3 sequence is 18 residues long. Here the CDR3 DNA reads TGTGCCACCAGTTCTGCATACCAGGGGCAGGCTAGGGACTATGGCTACACCTTC. It translates to CATSSAYQGQARDYGYTF.

This clone is a singleton in its sample. The gene calls are TRBV29-1 and TRBJ2-7, with TRBD2 matching 10 bases. V shed 4 bases, J shed 4 bases, and the junction held 10 bases outside the gene matches. This CDR3 has 15 amino acids. CDR1 and CDR2 (germline): SQVTM, ANQGSEA. CDR3 sequence reads: CSVVAGGLLRYEQYF. CDR3 nucleotides: TGCAGCGTTGTAGCGGGAGGCCTCCTTCGGTACGAGCAGTACTTC.

The DNA for the CDR3 is TGTGCCAGCAGCTCGCAGGGGCTAGAGACCCAGTACTTC. Translated, it gives CASSSQGLETQYF. The chain uses TRBV5-5 and TRBJ2-5, with D maybe TRBD1 (6 bases). Germline lookup yields CDR1 SGHKS and CDR2 YYEKEE (reference sequence). This CDR3 comprises 13 residues. Trimming left V 3 bases short and J 4 bases short, with 10 bases between. Full variable domain (remainder filled in from reference TRBV5-5 and TRBJ2-5): DAGVTQSPTHLIKTRGQQVTLRCSPISGHKSVSWYQQVLGQGPQFIFQYYEKEERGRGNFPDRFSARQFPNYSSELNVNALLLGDSALYLCASSSQGLETQYFGPGTRLLVL.

This chain joins TRBV9 and TRBJ2-3, with a tentative D call TRBD1 (5 bases). CDR1 SGDLS and CDR2 YYNGEE come from the germline V gene. The CDR3 has 17 residues. The ends were cut back, 4 bases at V and 2 bases at J, with 20 bases in the middle. CDR3 nucleotide sequence: TGTGCCAGCAGCCCCAGAGCAGTGGGGCTGGCCACAGATACGCAGTATTTT. Its translation is CASSPRAVGLATDTQYF.

On this clone: The junction departs from germline at one end; a sequencing error may be responsible. V and J are TRBV14 and TRBJ2-3; D possibly corresponds to TRBD1 (5 bases). The CDR3 is made up of 15 amino acids. CDR1 is SGHDN, CDR2 FVKESK, per germline. The CDR3 spells CASSYRLPRTDTQYF. As DNA, the CDR3 is TGTGCCAGCAGCTACAGGCTCCCCCGCACGGATACGCAGTATTTT. Looking up the rest from reference TRBV14 and TRBJ2-3 gives the full variable domain: EAGVTQFPSHSVIEKGQTVTLRCDPISGHDNLYWYRRVMGKEIKFLLHFVKESKQDESGMPNNRFLAERTGGTYSTLKVQPAELEDSGVYFCASSYRLPRTDTQYFGPGTRLTVL.